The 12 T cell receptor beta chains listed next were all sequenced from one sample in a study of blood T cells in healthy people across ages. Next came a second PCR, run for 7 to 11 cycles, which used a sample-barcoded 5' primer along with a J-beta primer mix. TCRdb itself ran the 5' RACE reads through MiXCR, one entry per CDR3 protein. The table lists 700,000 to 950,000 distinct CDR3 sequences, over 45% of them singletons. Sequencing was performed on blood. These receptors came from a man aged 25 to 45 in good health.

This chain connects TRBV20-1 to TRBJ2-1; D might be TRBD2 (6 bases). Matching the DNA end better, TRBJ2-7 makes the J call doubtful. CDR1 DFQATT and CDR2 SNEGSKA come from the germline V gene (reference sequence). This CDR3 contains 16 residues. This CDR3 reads CSALPRGGWAYNEQYF. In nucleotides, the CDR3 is TGCAGTGCTTTGCCCCGCGGAGGGTGGGCTTACAATGAGCAGTACTTC.

The CDR3 loop is CASSFDESSGADTQYF. The CDR3 DNA follows: TGTGCCAGCAGTTTCGACGAATCTAGCGGGGCAGATACGCAGTATTTT. The rearrangement uses TRBV6-2 or TRBV6-3 and TRBJ2-3, with 9 bases aligning to TRBD2. Trimming cost V 4 bases and J 4 bases; bases outside gene matches: 9. Germline V gene data show CDR1 as MNHEY and CDR2 as SVGEGT. The CDR3 runs 16 residues.

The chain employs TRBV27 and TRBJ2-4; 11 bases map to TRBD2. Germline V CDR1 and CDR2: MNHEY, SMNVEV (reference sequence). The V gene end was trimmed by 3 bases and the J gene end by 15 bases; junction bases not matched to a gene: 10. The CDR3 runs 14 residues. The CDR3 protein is CASSLPGLAAPGYF. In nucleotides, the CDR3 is TGTGCCAGCAGTTTGCCGGGACTAGCGGCCCCTGGGTACTTC.

CDR3 DNA sequence: TGTGCCAGCAGGAACCCCCCGGATGGCTACACCTTC. Protein: CASRNPPDGYTF. This sequence joins TRBV7-9 and TRBJ1-2, with unresolved D. Trimming shortened V by 6 bases and J by 6 bases, and 11 bases separated the two germline ends. CDR1 and CDR2 from the germline V gene are SEHNR and FQNEAQ (reference sequence). The CDR3 is made up of 12 amino acids.

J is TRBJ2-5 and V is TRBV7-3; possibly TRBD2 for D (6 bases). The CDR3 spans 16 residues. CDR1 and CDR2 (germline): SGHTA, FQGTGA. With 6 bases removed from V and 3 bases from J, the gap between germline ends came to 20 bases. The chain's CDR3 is CASSLGTDPSKETQYF. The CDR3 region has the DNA TGTGCCAGCAGTCTGGGGACTGACCCAAGTAAAGAGACCCAGTACTTC.

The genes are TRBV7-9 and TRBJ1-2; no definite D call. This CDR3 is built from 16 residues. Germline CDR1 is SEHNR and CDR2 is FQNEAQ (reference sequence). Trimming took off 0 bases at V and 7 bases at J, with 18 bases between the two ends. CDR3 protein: CASSLASAGAMGGYTF. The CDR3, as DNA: TGTGCCAGCAGCTTAGCGTCGGCGGGCGCTATGGGTGGCTACACCTTC.

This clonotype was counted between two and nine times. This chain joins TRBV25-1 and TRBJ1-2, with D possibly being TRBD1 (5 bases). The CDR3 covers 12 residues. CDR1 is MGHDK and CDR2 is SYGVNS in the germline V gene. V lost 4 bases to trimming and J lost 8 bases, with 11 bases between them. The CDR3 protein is CASSVRGTGYTF. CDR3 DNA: TGTGCCAGCAGTGTTCGGGGGACGGGCTACACCTTC.

The CDR3 bases are TGTGCCAGCCGGTGGCAGGGCAGGACAGATACGCAGTATTTT. This encodes CASRWQGRTDTQYF. This sequence joins TRBV28 and TRBJ2-3, with a possible D match to TRBD1 (5 bases). CDR1 is MDHEN and CDR2 is SYDVKM in the germline V gene. Trimming took 8 bases from V and 3 from J, leaving 15 bases between them. The length of the CDR3 is 14 residues.

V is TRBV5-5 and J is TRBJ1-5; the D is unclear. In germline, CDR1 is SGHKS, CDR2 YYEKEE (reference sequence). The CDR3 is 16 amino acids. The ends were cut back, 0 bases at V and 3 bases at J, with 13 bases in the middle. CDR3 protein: CASSLGPNRPNQPQHF. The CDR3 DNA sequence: TGTGCCAGCAGCTTGGGACCAAATCGGCCCAATCAGCCCCAGCATTTT.

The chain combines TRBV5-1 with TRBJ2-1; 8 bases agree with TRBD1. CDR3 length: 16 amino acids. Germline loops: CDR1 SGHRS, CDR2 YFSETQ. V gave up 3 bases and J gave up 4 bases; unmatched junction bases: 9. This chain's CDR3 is CASSSTGDAYYNEQFF. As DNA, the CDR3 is TGCGCCAGCAGCTCGACAGGGGACGCCTATTACAATGAGCAGTTCTTC.

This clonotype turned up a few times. DNA for the CDR3: TGCGCCAGCACAGAGGGACAAGTAGCCAAAAACATTCAGTACTTC. This codes for CASTEGQVAKNIQYF. The chain couples TRBV5-1 to TRBJ2-4; weak D call: TRBD1 (6 bases). V dropped 6 bases and J dropped 0 bases, with 13 bases sitting between them. The CDR3 is 15 amino acids. The germline gives CDR1 SGHRS, CDR2 YFSETQ.

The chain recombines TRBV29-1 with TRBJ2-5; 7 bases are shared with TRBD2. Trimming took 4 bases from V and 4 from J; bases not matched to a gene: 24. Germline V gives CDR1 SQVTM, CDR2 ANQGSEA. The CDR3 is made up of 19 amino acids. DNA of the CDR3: TGCAGCGTTGTTCCCCATAGCGGGTTTATCGAGGCTCGACGAGAGACCCAGTACTTC. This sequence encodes CSVVPHSGFIEARRETQYF. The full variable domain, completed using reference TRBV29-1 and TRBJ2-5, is SAVISQKPSRDICQRGTSLTIQCQVDSQVTMMFWYRQQPGQSLTLIATANQGSEATYESGFVIDKFPISRPNLTFSTLTVSNMSPEDSSIYLCSVVPHSGFIEARRETQYFGPGTRLLVL.